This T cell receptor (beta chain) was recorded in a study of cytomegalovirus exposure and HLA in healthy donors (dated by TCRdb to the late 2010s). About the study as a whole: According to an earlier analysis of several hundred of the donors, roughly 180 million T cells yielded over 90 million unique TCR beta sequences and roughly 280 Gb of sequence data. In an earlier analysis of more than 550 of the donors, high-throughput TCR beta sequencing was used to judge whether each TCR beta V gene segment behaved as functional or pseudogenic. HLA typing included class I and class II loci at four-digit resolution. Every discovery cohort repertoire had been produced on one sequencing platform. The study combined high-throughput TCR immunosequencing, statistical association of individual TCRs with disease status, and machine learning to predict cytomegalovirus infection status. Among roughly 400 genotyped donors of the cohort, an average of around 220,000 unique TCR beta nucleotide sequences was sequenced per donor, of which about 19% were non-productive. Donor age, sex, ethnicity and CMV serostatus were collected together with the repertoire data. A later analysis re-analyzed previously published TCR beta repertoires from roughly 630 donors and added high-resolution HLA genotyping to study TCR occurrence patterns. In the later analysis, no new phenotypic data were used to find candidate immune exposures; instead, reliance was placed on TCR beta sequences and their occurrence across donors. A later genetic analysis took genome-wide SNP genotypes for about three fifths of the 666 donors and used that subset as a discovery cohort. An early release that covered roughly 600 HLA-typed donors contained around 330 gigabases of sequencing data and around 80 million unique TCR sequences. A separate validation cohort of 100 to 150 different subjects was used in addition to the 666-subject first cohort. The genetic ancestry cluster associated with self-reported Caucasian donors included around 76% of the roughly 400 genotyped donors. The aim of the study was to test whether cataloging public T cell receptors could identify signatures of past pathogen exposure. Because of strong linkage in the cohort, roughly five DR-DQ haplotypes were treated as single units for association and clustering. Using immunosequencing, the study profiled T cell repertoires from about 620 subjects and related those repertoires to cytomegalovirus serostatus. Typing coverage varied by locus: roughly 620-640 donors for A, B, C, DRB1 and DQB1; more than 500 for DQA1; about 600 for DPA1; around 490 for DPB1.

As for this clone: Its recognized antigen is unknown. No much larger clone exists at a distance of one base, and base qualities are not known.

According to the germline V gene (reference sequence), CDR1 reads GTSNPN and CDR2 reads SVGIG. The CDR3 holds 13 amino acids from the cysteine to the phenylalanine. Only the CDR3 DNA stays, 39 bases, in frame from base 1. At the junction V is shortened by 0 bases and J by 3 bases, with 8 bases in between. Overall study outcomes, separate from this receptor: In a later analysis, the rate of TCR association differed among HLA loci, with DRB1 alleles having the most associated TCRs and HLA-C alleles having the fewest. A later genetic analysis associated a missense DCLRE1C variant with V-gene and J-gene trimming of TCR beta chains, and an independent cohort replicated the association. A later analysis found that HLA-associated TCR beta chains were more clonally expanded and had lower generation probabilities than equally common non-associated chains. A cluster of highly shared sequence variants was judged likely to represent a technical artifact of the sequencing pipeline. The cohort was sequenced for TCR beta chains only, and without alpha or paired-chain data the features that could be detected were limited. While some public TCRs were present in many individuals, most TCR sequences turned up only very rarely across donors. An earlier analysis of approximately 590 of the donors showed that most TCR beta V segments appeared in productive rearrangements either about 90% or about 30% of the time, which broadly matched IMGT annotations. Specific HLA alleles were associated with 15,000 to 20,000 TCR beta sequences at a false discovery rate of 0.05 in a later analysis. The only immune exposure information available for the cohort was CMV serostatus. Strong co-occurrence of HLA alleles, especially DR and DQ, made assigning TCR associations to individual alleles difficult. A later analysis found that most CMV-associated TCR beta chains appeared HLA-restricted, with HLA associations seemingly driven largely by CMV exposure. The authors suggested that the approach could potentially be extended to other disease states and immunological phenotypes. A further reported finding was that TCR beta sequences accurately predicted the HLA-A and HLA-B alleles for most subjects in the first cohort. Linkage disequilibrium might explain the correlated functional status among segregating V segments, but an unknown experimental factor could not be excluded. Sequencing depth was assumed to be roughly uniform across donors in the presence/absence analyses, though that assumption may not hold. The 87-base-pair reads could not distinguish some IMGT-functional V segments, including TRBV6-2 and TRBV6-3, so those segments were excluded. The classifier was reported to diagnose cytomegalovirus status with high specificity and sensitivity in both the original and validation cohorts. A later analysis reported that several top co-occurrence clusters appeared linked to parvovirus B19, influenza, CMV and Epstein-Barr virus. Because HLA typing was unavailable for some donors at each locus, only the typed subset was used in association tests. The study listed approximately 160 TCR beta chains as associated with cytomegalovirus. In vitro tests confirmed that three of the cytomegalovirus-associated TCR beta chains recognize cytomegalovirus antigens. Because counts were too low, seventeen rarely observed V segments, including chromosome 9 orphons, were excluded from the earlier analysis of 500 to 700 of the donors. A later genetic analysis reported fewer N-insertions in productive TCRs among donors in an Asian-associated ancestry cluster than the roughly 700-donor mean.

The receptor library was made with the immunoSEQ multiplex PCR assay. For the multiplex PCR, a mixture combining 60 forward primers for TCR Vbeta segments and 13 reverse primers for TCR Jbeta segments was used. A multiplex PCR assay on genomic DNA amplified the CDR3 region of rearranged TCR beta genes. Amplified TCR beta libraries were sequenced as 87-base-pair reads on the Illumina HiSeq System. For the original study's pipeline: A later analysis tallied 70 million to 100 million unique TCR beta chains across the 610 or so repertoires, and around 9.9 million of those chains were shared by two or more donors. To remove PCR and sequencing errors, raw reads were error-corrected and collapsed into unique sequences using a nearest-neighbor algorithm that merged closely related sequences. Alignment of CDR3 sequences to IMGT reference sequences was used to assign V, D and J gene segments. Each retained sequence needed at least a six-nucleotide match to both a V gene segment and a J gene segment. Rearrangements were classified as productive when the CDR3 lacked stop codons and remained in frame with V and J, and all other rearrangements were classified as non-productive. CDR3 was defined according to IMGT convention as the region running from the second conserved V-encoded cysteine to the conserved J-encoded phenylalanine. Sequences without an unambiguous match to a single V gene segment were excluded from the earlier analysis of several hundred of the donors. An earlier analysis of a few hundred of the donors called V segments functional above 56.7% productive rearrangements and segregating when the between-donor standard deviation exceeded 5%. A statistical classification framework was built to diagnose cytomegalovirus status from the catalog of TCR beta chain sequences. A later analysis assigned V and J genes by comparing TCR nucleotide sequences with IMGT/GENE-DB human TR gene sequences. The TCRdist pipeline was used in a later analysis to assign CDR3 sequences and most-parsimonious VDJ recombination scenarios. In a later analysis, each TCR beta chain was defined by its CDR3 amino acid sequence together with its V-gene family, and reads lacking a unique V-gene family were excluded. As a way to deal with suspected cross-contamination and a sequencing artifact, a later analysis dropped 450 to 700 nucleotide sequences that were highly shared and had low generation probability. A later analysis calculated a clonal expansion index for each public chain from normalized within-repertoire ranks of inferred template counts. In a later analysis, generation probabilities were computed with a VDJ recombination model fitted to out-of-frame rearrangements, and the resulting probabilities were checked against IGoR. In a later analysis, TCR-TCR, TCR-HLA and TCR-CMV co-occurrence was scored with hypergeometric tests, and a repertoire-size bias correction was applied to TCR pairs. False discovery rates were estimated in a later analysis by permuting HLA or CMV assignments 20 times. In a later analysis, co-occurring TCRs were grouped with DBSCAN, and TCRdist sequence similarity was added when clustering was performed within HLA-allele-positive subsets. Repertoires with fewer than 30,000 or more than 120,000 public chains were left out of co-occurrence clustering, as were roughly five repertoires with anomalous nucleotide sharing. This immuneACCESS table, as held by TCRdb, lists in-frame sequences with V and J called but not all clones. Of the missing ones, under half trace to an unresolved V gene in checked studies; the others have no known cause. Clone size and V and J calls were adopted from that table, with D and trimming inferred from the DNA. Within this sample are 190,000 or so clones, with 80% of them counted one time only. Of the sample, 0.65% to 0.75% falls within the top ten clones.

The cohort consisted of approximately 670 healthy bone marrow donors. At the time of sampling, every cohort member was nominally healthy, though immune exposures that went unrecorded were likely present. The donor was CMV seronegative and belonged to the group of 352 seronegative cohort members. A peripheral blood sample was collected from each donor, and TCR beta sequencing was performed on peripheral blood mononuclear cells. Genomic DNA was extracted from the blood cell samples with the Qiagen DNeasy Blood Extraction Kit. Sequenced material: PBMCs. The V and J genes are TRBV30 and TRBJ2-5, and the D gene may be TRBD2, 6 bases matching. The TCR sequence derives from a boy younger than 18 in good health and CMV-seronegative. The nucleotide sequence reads TGTGCCTGGAGTGTTCGGAGGGAAGAGACCCAGTACTTC. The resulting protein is CAWSVRREETQYF.